This is a list of T cell receptor beta chains from one sample in a study of identical twins. MiXCR was run by TCRdb on the 5' RACE reads, yielding one entry per CDR3 protein. Altogether a few hundred thousand distinct CDR3 sequences are present, around 15% being singletons, with the ten largest covering about 0.4%. These data were also filed under a second study, of yellow fever vaccine responses in identical twins.

The sample consisted of CD4+ T cells sorted from blood. These receptors were obtained from a woman between 18 and 29 years old in good health. Both conserved end residues are part of each CDR3. D genes are given only for firm matches. Size is omitted from some rows. Given values are once, few, many or a class for expanded clones.

D | size | J | V | DNA | CDR3
TRBD1 | few | TRBJ2-5 | TRBV5-1 | TGCGCCAGCAGCGTGGGACAGTCGTCAGATACCCAGTACTTC | CASSVGQSSDTQYF
. | . | TRBJ2-1 | TRBV9 | TGTGCCAGCAGCGTAGCGGGAGCGTTATACAATGAGCAGTTCTTC | CASSVAGALYNEQFF
. | many | TRBJ1-5 | TRBV18 | TGTGCCAGCTCACCAGGGACTTACAATCAGCCCCAGCATTTT | CASSPGTYNQPQHF
. | . | TRBJ2-2 | TRBV29-1 | TGCAGCGTTGAAGTCGGCTCCTTGTTGGGCACCGGGGAGCTGTTTTTT | CSVEVGSLLGTGELFF
TRBD1 | few | TRBJ2-7 | TRBV5-1 | TGCGCCAGCAGGGGTGACAGGGCCCTTGGGGAGCAGTACTTC | CASRGDRALGEQYF
. | few | TRBJ2-1 | TRBV5-1 | TGCGCCAGCAGCCCGAGGTGGAATGAGCAGTTCTTC | CASSPRWNEQFF
. | . | TRBJ2-7 | TRBV20-1 | TGCAGTGCTAGAGATCGCACGGGAGTGGGGGAGCAGTACTTC | CSARDRTGVGEQYF
TRBD2 | few | TRBJ2-7 | TRBV5-1 | TGCGCCAGCAGCTTGGAACTAGCGGGAGCCCAGCAGTACTTC | CASSLELAGAQQYF
. | . | TRBJ1-1 | TRBV7-8 | TGTGCCAGCAGCTTAGAGGTCGGGACACCACCGCGGGCTTTCTTT | CASSLEVGTPPRAFF
TRBD2 | once | TRBJ2-1 | TRBV6-5 | TGTGCCAGCAGTTCGGGGGCTAGCGGGGGGGCAGGCAATGAGCAGTTCTTC | CASSSGASGGAGNEQFF
TRBD1 | few | TRBJ2-5 | TRBV7-6 | TGTGCCAGCAGCTTAGGAGGGACAGGGCACCAAGAGACCCAGTACTTC | CASSLGGTGHQETQYF
. | few | TRBJ1-2 | TRBV20-1 | TGCAGTGCTAGAGATGAGCGGAACTATGGCTACACCTTC | CSARDERNYGYTF
. | . | TRBJ2-1 | TRBV6-2/TRBV6-3 | TGTGCCAGCAGGCGGACTACTACCTACAATGAGCAGTTCTTC | CASRRTTTYNEQFF
TRBD1 | . | TRBJ2-5 | TRBV5-1 | TGCGCCAGCAGCTTGGAAGGGACAGGGGTACGCGAGACCCAGTACTTC | CASSLEGTGVRETQYF
. | few | TRBJ2-2 | TRBV6-1 | TGTGCCAGCAGTGAAGCCCTTGGGGGCCCCGGGGAGCTGTTTTTT | CASSEALGGPGELFF
. | few | TRBJ2-1 | TRBV4-1 | TGCGCCAGCAGCAAAACACTGGCTTCCTACAATGAGCAGTTCTTC | CASSKTLASYNEQFF
. | . | TRBJ2-1 | TRBV11-2 | TGTGCCAGCAGCCACAGGGTCCCCAATGAGCAGTTCTTC | CASSHRVPNEQFF
. | . | TRBJ1-3 | TRBV12-3/TRBV12-4 | TGTGCCAGCAGCCCCACTAGGCGGGGAGAGCTATTTGGAAACACCATATATTTT | CASSPTRRGELFGNTIYF
. | many | TRBJ1-2 | TRBV7-9 | TGTGCCAGCAGCTCCGGGACGGAAAACTATGGCTACACCTTC | CASSSGTENYGYTF
. | . | TRBJ2-3 | TRBV6-2/TRBV6-3 | TGTGCCAGCGCGACTCGCACAGATACGCAGTATTTT | CASATRTDTQYF
. | . | TRBJ1-1 | TRBV4-1 | TGCGCCAGCAGCCAAGTACCAGGGGCTTGGACTGAAGCTTTCTTT | CASSQVPGAWTEAFF
. | . | TRBJ2-1 | TRBV7-9 | TGTGCCAGCAGCTTAACCGGACTCCGCAGAGACAATGAGCAGTTCTTC | CASSLTGLRRDNEQFF
. | . | TRBJ2-1 | TRBV6-1 | TGTGCCAGCAGAGGGGGGCCTCAATACAATGAGCAGTTCTTC | CASRGGPQYNEQFF
. | . | TRBJ2-7 | TRBV5-1 | TGCGCCAGCAGCTTGTGGCCCCGGGACTCCCCTCCCGAGCAGTACTTC | CASSLWPRDSPPEQYF
TRBD1 | . | TRBJ2-3 | TRBV20-1 | TGCAGTGCTAGAGATTTCCTCCGGGACAGAGATACGCAGTATTTT | CSARDFLRDRDTQYF
. | few | TRBJ2-1 | TRBV5-1 | TGCGCCAGCAGCGCGGTCGCTGGTGCAGGGACAAATGAGCAGTTCTTC | CASSAVAGAGTNEQFF
. | . | TRBJ2-2 | TRBV2 | TGTGCCAGCAGTGATATGGGCTACACCGGGGAGCTGTTTTTT | CASSDMGYTGELFF
. | . | TRBJ1-1 | TRBV2 | TGTGCCAGCAGTGAATTCGTCCTTATGGGCACTGAAGCTTTCTTT | CASSEFVLMGTEAFF
TRBD1 | . | TRBJ2-3 | TRBV10-3 | TGTGCCATCAGTCTTTCCCCGGGACAGGGTCCTTCGGGGGTTGGCACAGATACGCAGTATTTT | CAISLSPGQGPSGVGTDTQYF
TRBD2 | few | TRBJ2-1 | TRBV29-1 | TGCAGCGTCGGACTAGCGGGGGTCAGAAACGCCACCTACAATGAGCAGTTCTTC | CSVGLAGVRNATYNEQFF
. | . | TRBJ2-7 | TRBV19 | TGTGCCAGTAGTATCCTAGCGACGGCCATGTACGAGCAGTACTTC | CASSILATAMYEQYF
TRBD2 | . | TRBJ2-2 | TRBV5-1 | TGCGCCAGCAGCTTGGTCGTGACTAGCGTCCCCGGGGAGCTGTTTTTT | CASSLVVTSVPGELFF
TRBD2 | few | TRBJ2-7 | TRBV5-1 | TGCGCCAGCTCTTCGGGTCTAGCGGGAATCTACGAGCAGTACTTC | CASSSGLAGIYEQYF
. | . | TRBJ2-7 | TRBV7-9 | TGTGCCAGCAGCCCCGGGTGGGCCTACGAGCAGTACTTC | CASSPGWAYEQYF
TRBD1 | . | TRBJ1-2 | TRBV2 | TGTGCCAGCAGGGGAGACTCCGGGACAGGGGACTATGGCTACACCTTC | CASRGDSGTGDYGYTF
. | . | TRBJ2-1 | TRBV2 | TGTGCCAGCAGTGAACGGCTTAGGGGGTTCTTC | CASSERLRGFF
TRBD1 | . | TRBJ1-1 | TRBV5-1 | TGCGCCAGCAGCGGGGGACAGGTGAACACTGAAGCTTTCTTT | CASSGGQVNTEAFF
TRBD1 | . | TRBJ2-6 | TRBV5-1 | TGCGCCAGCAGCTTGGGGGGACAGGGAAGCTCTGGGGCCAACGTCCTGACTTTC | CASSLGGQGSSGANVLTF
. | few | TRBJ2-1 | TRBV11-2 | TGTGCCAGCAGGGTTAGGGTATCCTACAATGAGCAGTTCTTC | CASRVRVSYNEQFF
TRBD2 | . | TRBJ2-1 | TRBV24-1 | TGTGCCACCATGCATGCTAGCGGGGACAATGAGCAGTTCTTC | CATMHASGDNEQFF
. | . | TRBJ2-5 | TRBV7-2 | TGTGCCAGCACCGTAGGGGGGGGTCAAGAGACCCAGTACTTC | CASTVGGGQETQYF
. | . | TRBJ1-5 | TRBV28 | TGTGCCACCTCCAGGGGTCTTCAGCCCCAGCATTTT | CATSRGLQPQHF
TRBD1 | . | TRBJ2-1 | TRBV20-1 | TGCAGTGCTAGAAATTACAGGGGGGATGGCAATGAGCAGTTCTTC | CSARNYRGDGNEQFF
. | few | TRBJ2-5 | TRBV9 | TGTGCCAGCAGCGTAGCAACGACTCAGACCCAGTACTTC | CASSVATTQTQYF
. | . | TRBJ1-1 | TRBV5-5 | TGTGCCAGCAGCGTCAAGGGGGTGAACACTGAAGCTTTCTTT | CASSVKGVNTEAFF